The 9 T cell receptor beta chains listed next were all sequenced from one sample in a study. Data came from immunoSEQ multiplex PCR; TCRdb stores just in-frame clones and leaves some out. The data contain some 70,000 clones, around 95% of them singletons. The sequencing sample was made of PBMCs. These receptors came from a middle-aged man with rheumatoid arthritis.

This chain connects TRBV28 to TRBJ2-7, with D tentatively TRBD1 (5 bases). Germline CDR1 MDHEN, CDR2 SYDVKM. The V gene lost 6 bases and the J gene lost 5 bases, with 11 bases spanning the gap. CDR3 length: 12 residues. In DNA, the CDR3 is TGTGCCAGCAGATCAGACAGCCACGAGCAGTACTTC. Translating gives CASRSDSHEQYF. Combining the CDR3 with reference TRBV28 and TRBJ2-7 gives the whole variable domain DVKVTQSSRYLVKRTGEKVFLECVQDMDHENMFWYRQDPGLGLRLIYFSYDVKMKEKGDIPEGYSVSREKKERFSLILESASTNQTSMYLCASRSDSHEQYFGPGTRLTVT.

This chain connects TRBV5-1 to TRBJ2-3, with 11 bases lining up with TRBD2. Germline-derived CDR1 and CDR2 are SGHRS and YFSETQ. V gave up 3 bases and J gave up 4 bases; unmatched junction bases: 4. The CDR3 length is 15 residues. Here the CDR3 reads CASSSLAGVADTQYF. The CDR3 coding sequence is TGCGCCAGCAGCTCACTAGCGGGGGTTGCAGATACGCAGTATTTT. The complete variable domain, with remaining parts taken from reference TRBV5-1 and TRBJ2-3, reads KAGVTQTPRYLIKTRGQQVTLSCSPISGHRSVSWYQQTPGQGLQFLFEYFSETQRNKGNFPGRFSGRQFSNSRSEMNVSTLELGDSALYLCASSSLAGVADTQYFGPGTRLTVL.

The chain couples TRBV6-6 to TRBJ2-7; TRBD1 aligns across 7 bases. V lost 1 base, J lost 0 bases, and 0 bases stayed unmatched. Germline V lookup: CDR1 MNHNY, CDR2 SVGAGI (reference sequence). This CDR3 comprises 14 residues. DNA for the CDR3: TGTGCCAGCAGTTACTGGGACAGCTCCTACGAGCAGTACTTC. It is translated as CASSYWDSSYEQYF.

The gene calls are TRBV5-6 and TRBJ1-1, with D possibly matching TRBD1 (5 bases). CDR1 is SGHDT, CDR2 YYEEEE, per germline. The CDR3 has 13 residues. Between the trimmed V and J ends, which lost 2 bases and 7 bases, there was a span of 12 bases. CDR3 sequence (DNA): TGTGCCAGCAGCTTTGAAATGACAGATGAAGCTTTCTTT. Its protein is CASSFEMTDEAFF.

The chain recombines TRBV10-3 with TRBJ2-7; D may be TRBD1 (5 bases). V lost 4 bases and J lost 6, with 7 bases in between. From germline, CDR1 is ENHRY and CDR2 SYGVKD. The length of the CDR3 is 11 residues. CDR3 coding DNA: TGTGCCATCAGTGGACAGCGCGAGCAGTACTTC. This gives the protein CAISGQREQYF.

DNA for the CDR3: TGTGCCAGCAGTTTAGCCAGGAATGGAGAAAAACTGTTTTTT. This encodes CASSLARNGEKLFF. V and J are TRBV27 and TRBJ1-4; no definite D call. Per germline, CDR1 MNHEY and CDR2 SMNVEV (reference sequence). This CDR3 region has 14 residues. V was cut by 2 bases and J by 8 bases, with 12 bases left in between.

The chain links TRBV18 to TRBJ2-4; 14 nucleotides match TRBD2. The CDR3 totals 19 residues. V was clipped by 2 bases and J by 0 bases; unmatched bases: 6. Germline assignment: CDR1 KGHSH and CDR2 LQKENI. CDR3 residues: CASSPVGTSGGVAKNIQYF. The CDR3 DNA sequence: TGTGCCAGCTCACCAGTCGGGACTAGCGGGGGTGTAGCCAAAAACATTCAGTACTTC.

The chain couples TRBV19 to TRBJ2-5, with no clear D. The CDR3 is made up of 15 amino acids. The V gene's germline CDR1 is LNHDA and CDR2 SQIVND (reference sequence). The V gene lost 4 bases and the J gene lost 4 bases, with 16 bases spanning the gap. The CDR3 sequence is CASSSLPAPRETQYF. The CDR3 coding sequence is TGTGCCAGTAGTAGCCTTCCGGCCCCAAGAGAGACCCAGTACTTC.

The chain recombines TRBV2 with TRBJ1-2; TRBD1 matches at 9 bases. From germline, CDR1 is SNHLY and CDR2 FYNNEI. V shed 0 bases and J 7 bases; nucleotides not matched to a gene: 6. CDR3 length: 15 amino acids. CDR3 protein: CASSEASQGASGYTF. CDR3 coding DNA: TGTGCCAGCAGTGAAGCCTCACAGGGGGCAAGTGGCTACACCTTC.